This T cell receptor (beta chain) was sequenced during a study of T cells in Graves' hyperthyroidism and ophthalmopathy. The study's findings and limits: The authors' 13 V-J model separated ophthalmopathy from stable hyperthyroidism.

The investigators amplified TCR beta CDR3 regions from RNA transcripts. HTBI primers were employed in a first-round RT-PCR of the TCR CDR3. TCRdb reprocessed the multiplex PCR reads with MiXCR, giving one entry per CDR3 protein. The data contain 550,000 to 800,000 distinct CDR3 sequences, roughly 17% of them seen just once; the ten biggest clones take up roughly a sixth. Each patient was aged 18 to 65 and had newly diagnosed hyperthyroidism of under 2 months' duration. The CDR3 is 16 amino acids. Trimming removed 5 bases at V and 4 bases at J, with 19 bases between. This clonotype was seen repeatedly, ten times or more. Its antigen is as yet unknown.

Sequenced: blood. The chain combines TRBV12-3 or TRBV12-4 with TRBJ2-3, with a tentative D call TRBD2 (6 bases). The TCR comes from a man over 45 with Graves' hyperthyroidism. CDR3 coding DNA: TGTGCCAGCAGTCCGGGGGACCTGAGCCTCTCAGATACGCAGTATTTT. This encodes CASSPGDLSLSDTQYF.